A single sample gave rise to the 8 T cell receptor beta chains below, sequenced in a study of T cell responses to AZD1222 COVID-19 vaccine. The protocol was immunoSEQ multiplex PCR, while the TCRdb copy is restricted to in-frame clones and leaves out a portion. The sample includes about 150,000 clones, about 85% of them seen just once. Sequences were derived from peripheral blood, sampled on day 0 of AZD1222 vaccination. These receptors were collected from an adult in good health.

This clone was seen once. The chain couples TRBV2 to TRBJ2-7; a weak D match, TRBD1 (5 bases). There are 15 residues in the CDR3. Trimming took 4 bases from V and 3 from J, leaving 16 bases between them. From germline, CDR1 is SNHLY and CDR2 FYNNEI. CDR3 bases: TGTGCCAGCAGTGCCTCCCGACAGCTTGTCTACGAGCAGTACTTC. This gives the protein CASSASRQLVYEQYF. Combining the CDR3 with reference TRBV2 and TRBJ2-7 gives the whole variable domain EPEVTQTPSHQVTQMGQEVILRCVPISNHLYFYWYRQILGQKVEFLVSFYNNEISEKSEIFDDQFSVERPDGSNFTLKIRSTKLEDSAMYFCASSASRQLVYEQYFGPGTRLTVT.

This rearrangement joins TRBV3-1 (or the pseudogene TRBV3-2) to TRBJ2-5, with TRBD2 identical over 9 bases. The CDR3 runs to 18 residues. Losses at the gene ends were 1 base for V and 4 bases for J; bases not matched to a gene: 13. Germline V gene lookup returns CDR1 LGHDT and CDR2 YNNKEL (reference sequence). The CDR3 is CASSQGSRLRGGAETQYF. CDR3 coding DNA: TGTGCCAGCAGCCAAGGATCTCGGCTTCGCGGGGGGGCAGAGACCCAGTACTTC.

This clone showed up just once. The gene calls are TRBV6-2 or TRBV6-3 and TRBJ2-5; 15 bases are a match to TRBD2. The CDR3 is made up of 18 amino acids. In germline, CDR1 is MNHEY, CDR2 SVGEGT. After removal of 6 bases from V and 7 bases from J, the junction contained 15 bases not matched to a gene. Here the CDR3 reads CASSTAGTSGGTGPTQYF. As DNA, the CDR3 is TGTGCCAGCAGCACCGCGGGGACTAGCGGGGGGACAGGCCCGACCCAGTACTTC.

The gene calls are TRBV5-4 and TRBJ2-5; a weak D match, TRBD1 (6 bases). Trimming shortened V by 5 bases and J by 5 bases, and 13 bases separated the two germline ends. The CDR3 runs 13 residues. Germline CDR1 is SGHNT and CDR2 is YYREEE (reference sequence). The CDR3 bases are TGTGCCAGCAGAATACAGGGCGAGGAGACCCAGTACTTC. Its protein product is CASRIQGEETQYF.

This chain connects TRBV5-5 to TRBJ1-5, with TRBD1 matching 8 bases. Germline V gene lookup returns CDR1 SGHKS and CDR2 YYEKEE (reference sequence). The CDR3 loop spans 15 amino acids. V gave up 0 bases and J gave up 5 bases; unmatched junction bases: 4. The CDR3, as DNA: TGTGCCAGCAGCTTGGCCGGGACAGGACATCAGCCCCAGCATTTT. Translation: CASSLAGTGHQPQHF.

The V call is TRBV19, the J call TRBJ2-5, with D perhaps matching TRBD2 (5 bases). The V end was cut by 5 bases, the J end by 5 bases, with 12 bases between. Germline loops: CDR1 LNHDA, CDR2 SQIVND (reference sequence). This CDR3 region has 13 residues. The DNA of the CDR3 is TGTGCCAGTAGTCAAGGCCGGAGGGAGACCCAGTACTTC. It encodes CASSQGRRETQYF.

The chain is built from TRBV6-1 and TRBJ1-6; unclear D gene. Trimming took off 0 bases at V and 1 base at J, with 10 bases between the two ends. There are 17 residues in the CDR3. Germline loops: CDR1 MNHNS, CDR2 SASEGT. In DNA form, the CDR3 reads TGTGCCAGCAGTGAAGCTCTGATAGGGTCCTATAATTCACCCCTCCACTTT. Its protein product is CASSEALIGSYNSPLHF.

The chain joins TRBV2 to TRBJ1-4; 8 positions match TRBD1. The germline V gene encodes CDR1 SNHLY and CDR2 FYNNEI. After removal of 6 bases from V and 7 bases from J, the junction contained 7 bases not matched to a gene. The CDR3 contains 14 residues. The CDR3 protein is CASSGQGMSEKLFF. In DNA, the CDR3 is TGTGCCAGCAGCGGACAGGGAATGAGTGAAAAACTGTTTTTT.